The clone carrying this TCR beta chain was picked up many times. This entry belongs to a study of blood T cells in healthy people across ages. The use of a sample-barcoded 5' primer and a J-beta primer mix characterized a second PCR of about 6 to 12 cycles. One entry per CDR3 protein results from TCRdb running MiXCR on the 5' RACE reads. The sample carries just under 900,000 distinct CDR3 sequences, 29% recorded once. Sequenced input: blood. The TCR was taken from an elderly woman in good health.

DNA of the CDR3: TGTGCCAGCAGGCCTGGACTAGTCGGCAATGAGCAGTTCTTC. Its protein product is CASRPGLVGNEQFF. J is TRBJ2-1 and V is TRBV6-5; 7 bases align to TRBD2. CDR3 length: 14 residues. The V gene's germline CDR1 is MNHEY and CDR2 SVGAGI. The V gene end was trimmed by 6 bases and the J gene end by 6 bases; junction bases not matched to a gene: 8.